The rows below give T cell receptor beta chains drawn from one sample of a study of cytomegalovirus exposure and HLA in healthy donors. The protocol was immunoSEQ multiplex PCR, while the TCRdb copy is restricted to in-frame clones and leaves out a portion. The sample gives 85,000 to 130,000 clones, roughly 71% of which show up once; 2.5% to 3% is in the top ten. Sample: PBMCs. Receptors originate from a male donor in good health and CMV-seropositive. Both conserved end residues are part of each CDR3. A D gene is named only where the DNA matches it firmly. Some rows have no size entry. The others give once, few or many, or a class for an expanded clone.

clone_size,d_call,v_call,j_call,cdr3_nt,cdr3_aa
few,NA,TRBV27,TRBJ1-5,TGTGCCAGCAGCCGTACGGGGGGGGATCAGCCCCAGCATTTT,CASSRTGGDQPQHF
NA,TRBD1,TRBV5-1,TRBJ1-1,TGCGCCAGCAGCGGGGGACAGATGAACACTGAAGCTTTCTTT,CASSGGQMNTEAFF
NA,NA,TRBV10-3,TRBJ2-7,TGTGCCATCAGTGACCAGTCCTACGAGCAGTACTTC,CAISDQSYEQYF
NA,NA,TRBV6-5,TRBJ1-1,TGTGCCAGCAGTTACCGACGGGAAAGCCGATACACTGAAGCTTTCTTT,CASSYRRESRYTEAFF
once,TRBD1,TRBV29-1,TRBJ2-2,TGCAGCGCCAGGGGGTCCGGGGAGCTGTTTTTT,CSARGSGELFF
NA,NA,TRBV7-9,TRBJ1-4,TGTGCCAGCAGCTTACCACGGACAGTTGGCATGGAAAAACTGTTTTTT,CASSLPRTVGMEKLFF
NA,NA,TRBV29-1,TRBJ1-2,TGCAGCGTTCAACGCGAACCTGATGGCTACACCTTC,CSVQREPDGYTF
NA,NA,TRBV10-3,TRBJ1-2,TGTGCCATCAGCGGACACGGACCGAACTATGGCTACACCTTC,CAISGHGPNYGYTF
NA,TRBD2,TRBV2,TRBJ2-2,TGTGCCACCCGAGGGGCGGGGGTCCACACCGGGGAGCTGTTTTTT,CATRGAGVHTGELFF
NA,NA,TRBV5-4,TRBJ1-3,TGTGCCAGCAGCTTGATGGACCCGGGGGTAGGCTCTGGAAACACCATATATTTT,CASSLMDPGVGSGNTIYF
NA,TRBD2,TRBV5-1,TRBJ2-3,TGCGCCAGCAGCTCGGGTAGCGGGTATTCCACAGATACGCAGTATTTT,CASSSGSGYSTDTQYF
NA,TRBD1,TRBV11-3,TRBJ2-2,TGTGCCAGCTCGGGACAGGGGGTCACCGGGGAGCTGTTTTTT,CASSGQGVTGELFF
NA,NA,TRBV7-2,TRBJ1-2,TGTGCCAGCAGCTTAGGGGGGGAGGATGGCTACACCTTC,CASSLGGEDGYTF
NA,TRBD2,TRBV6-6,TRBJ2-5,TGTGCCAGCAGTTACTTTAGCGGGGTACAAGAGACCCAGTACTTC,CASSYFSGVQETQYF
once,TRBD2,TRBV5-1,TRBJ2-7,TGCGCCAGCAGCTTGGGGACTAGCGACTACGAGCAGTACTTC,CASSLGTSDYEQYF
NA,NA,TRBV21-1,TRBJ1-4,TGTGCCAGCAGGCGACAGGTAGGGGATGAAAAACTGTTTTTT,CASRRQVGDEKLFF
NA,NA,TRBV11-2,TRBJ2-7,TGTGCCAGCAGCAGAACGGGTAACCGCTACGAGCAGTACTTC,CASSRTGNRYEQYF
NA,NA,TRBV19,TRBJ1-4,TGTGCCAGTACCTCAGAAGATGCAACTAATGAAAAACTGTTTTTT,CASTSEDATNEKLFF
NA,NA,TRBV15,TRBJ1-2,TGTGCCACCAGCAGAGAGGGGGCGGCAGGACAACTAGAGGGCTACACCTTC,CATSREGAAGQLEGYTF
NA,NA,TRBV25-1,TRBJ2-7,TGTGCCAGCAGTGAATTCCCCACGACAGGGAGGTCCTACGAGCAGTACTTC,CASSEFPTTGRSYEQYF
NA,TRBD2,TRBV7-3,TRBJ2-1,TGTGCCAGCAGCCCACGGACAGTATCAGGGACTAGCGGGAGCCTAACCTACAATGAGCAGTTCTTC,CASSPRTVSGTSGSLTYNEQFF
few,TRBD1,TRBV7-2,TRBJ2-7,TGTGCCAGCAGCTTAGCGTTGGACAGGGGTTCCTACGAGCAGTACTTC,CASSLALDRGSYEQYF
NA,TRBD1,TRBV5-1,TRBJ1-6,TGCGCCAGCAGCGGCGGGACAGGGAACTCACCCCTCCACTTT,CASSGGTGNSPLHF
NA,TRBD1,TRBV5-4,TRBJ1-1,TGTGCCTATAGACAGGGGGCTGTTCGGTACACTGAAGCTTTCTTT,CAYRQGAVRYTEAFF
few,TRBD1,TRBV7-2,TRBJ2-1,TGTGCCAGCAGCCCAATATCGGGGACAGGGGTTTACAATGAGCAGTTCTTC,CASSPISGTGVYNEQFF
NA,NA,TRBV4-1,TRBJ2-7,TGCGCCAGCAGCCAATCCCCGGGATCAGGAGCGGGCGAGCAGTACTTC,CASSQSPGSGAGEQYF
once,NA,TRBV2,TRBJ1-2,TGTGCCAGCAGACAAGGACAGCTCTATGGCTACCCCTTC,CASRQGQLYGYPF
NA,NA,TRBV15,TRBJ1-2,TGTGCCACCAGCAGAGATCCCGGCAACTATGGCTACCCCTTC,CATSRDPGNYGYPF
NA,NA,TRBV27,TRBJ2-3,TGTGCCAGCAGTTTATCTTCGGGAAGAGGCACAGATACGCAGTATTTT,CASSLSSGRGTDTQYF
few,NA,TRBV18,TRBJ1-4,TGTGCCAGCTCACCACTTGGGAGTTCGGCAACTAATGAAAAACTGTTTTTT,CASSPLGSSATNEKLFF
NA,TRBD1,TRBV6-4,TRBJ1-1,TGTGCCAGCAGGCCCGACAGGGGTGGCACTGAAGCTTTCTTT,CASRPDRGGTEAFF
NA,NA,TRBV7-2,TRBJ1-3,TGTGCCAGCAGCCCTGATCAGGGTGGAGGAAACACCATATATTTT,CASSPDQGGGNTIYF
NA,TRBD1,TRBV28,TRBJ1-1,TGTGCCAGCCGGACAGGCGGGGTAGTCAACACTGAAGCTTTCTTT,CASRTGGVVNTEAFF
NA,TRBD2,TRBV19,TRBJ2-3,TGTGCCAGTAGTATTCGCGGGGGGGGCATTTCAGATACGCAGTATTTT,CASSIRGGGISDTQYF
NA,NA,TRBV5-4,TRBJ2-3,TGTGCCAGCGCCTCGAGAGTGGGCGCAGATACGCAGTATTTT,CASASRVGADTQYF
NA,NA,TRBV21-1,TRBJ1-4,TGTGCCAGCAGCAAAGGTCAGGGGTCTGAAAAACTGTTTTTT,CASSKGQGSEKLFF
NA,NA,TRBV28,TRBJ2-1,TGTGCCAGCAGTTTTGTGGGCAGGGGAAGGGACAATGAGCAGTTCTTC,CASSFVGRGRDNEQFF
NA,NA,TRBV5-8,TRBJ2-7,TGTGCCAGCACCCCAACGTCTACGGGTGCGGCCTACGAGCAGTACTTC,CASTPTSTGAAYEQYF
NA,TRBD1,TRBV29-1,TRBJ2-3,TGCAGCGTTGACGGAAAGGGACAGGGTAGTAGTCCGTCTACGCAGTATTTT,CSVDGKGQGSSPSTQYF
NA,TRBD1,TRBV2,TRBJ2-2,TGTGCCAGCGGGGACAGTAGGGGGCTTCTGACCGGGGAGCTGTTTTTT,CASGDSRGLLTGELFF
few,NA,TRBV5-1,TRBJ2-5,TGCGCCAGCAGCGCCGGTTTGGAGACCCAGTACTTC,CASSAGLETQYF
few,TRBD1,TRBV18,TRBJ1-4,TGTGCCAGCTCAACGGGGACAGGTTCTGAAAAACTGTTTTTT,CASSTGTGSEKLFF
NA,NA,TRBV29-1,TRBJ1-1,TGCAGCGTGGATGCGGGGTGCGAAGCTTTCTTT,CSVDAGCEAFF
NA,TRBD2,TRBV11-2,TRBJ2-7,TGTGCCAGCAGCTTAGAGTGGGGGGGTGGGTACGAGCAGTACTTC,CASSLEWGGGYEQYF
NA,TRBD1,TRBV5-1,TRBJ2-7,TGCGCCAGCAGCTTAGGGGACAGGCCTCTCTACGAGCAGTACTTC,CASSLGDRPLYEQYF
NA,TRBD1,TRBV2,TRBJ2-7,TGTGCCAGCAAATCCGGGACAGGGACCTACGAGCAGTACTTC,CASKSGTGTYEQYF
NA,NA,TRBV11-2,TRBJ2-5,TGTGCCAGCAGCTTAGTTCTCCCAGGGGAGACCCAGTACTTC,CASSLVLPGETQYF
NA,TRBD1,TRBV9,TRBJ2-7,TGTGCCAGCAGCCGTGACAGGGGTCACTACGAGCAGTACTTC,CASSRDRGHYEQYF
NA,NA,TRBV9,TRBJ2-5,TGTGCCAGCAGCGTAGTGGCAGGGTCCCAAGAGACCCAGTACTTC,CASSVVAGSQETQYF
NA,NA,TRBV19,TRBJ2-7,TGTGCCAGTAGTATAGCCCCACCAGGGGCATCTGGCGAGCAGTACTTC,CASSIAPPGASGEQYF
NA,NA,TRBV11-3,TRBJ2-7,TGTGCCAGCAGCTTAGTTCCGGACGAGCAGTACTTC,CASSLVPDEQYF